The 8 T cell receptor beta chains listed next were all sequenced from one sample in a study of T cells in Graves' hyperthyroidism and ophthalmopathy. Using RNA transcripts as the source, TCR beta CDR3 regions were amplified. The study used the HTBI primer set for a first-round RT-PCR of the TCR CDR3. TCRdb re-analysed the multiplex PCR reads in MiXCR, keeping a single row per CDR3 protein. The sample holds a few hundred thousand distinct CDR3 sequences, roughly 15% seen once. Sequenced input: blood. The source is a woman aged 40 to 50 with Graves' ophthalmopathy.

The V gene is TRBV6-2 or TRBV6-3, the J gene TRBJ1-5, with 8 bases aligning to TRBD1. This CDR3 is 15 amino acids long. Trimming at V came to 4 bases and at J to 7 bases, leaving 9 bases not matched to a gene. Germline V gives CDR1 MNHEY, CDR2 SVGEGT. CDR3 nucleotide sequence: TGTGCCAGCAGTTCAGGGGGACAGGTTCCCCAGCCCCAGCATTTT. Residues: CASSSGGQVPQPQHF.

This clonotype was detected only a few times. This chain links TRBV7-9 with TRBJ2-3; 12 bases map to TRBD2. CDR1 and CDR2 from the germline V gene are SEHNR and FQNEAQ (reference sequence). The CDR3 has 17 residues. Trimming cost V 1 base and J 2 bases; bases outside gene matches: 4. This CDR3 reads CASSLGLAGVPTDTQYF. For the CDR3, the DNA is TGTGCCAGCAGCTTAGGACTAGCGGGAGTCCCCACAGATACGCAGTATTTT.

The chain carries TRBV29-1 and TRBJ2-5; D remains unclear. CDR3 length: 12 residues. V gave up 4 bases and J gave up 4 bases, with 10 bases separating them. Germline CDR1 is SQVTM and CDR2 is ANQGSEA. The CDR3: CSVVLVRETQYF. The CDR3 DNA reads as TGCAGCGTTGTGCTAGTCAGAGAGACCCAGTACTTC.

This clonotype was seen at least ten times. V is TRBV30 and J is TRBJ2-2, with 9 bases lining up with TRBD1. The germline gives CDR1 GTSNPN, CDR2 SVGIG (reference sequence). This CDR3 has 13 residues. V dropped 3 bases and J dropped 8; count of bases not matched to a gene: 4. CDR3 nucleotides: TGTGCCTGGAGCAACAGGGGGCTGGGGGAGCTGTTTTTT. The encoded protein is CAWSNRGLGELFF.

This clonotype was found many times. The CDR3 nucleotides are TGTGCCAGCAGCCACACACAGTCCGGGACCCAGTACTTC. Translated: CASSHTQSGTQYF. V is TRBV28 and J is TRBJ2-5, with D uncertain. This CDR3 comprises 13 residues. Trimming stripped 6 bases from V and 7 bases from J, with 15 bases between. Germline CDR1 is MDHEN and CDR2 is SYDVKM.

This clonotype was observed many times. The chain employs TRBV5-6 and TRBJ1-1; D possibly corresponds to TRBD1 (5 bases). The CDR3 sequence is 14 residues long. In germline, CDR1 is SGHDT, CDR2 YYEEEE. V lost 3 bases and J lost 7, with 16 bases in between. CDR3 bases: TGTGCCAGCAGCTGGGGGACGGCCCAGGGTGAAGCTTTCTTT. Its protein product is CASSWGTAQGEAFF. Drawing the rest from reference TRBV5-6 and TRBJ1-1, the complete variable domain is DAGVTQSPTHLIKTRGQQVTLRCSPKSGHDTVSWYQQALGQGPQFIFQYYEEEERQRGNFPDRFSGHQFPNYSSELNVNALLLGDSALYLCASSWGTAQGEAFFGQGTRLTVV.

Worth noting for this clonotype: Mismatch with germline at one junction end may stem from a read error. The chain is built from TRBV2 and TRBJ2-2; D uncertain. Germline loops: CDR1 SNHLY, CDR2 FYNNEI. The CDR3 runs to 13 residues. CDR3 sequence (DNA): TGTGCCAGCAGGGAAGACCTGCCCGGGGAGCTGTTTTTT. It yields the protein CASREDLPGELFF.

For the CDR3, the DNA is TGTGCCAGCAGACTTCTAGGTCCCTCCTACGAGCAGTACTTC. It is translated as CASRLLGPSYEQYF. V gene TRBV28 combines with J gene TRBJ2-7; D uncertain. The V gene lost 6 bases and the J gene lost 0 bases, with 12 bases spanning the gap. The CDR3 sequence is 14 residues long. Germline CDR1 is MDHEN and CDR2 is SYDVKM.